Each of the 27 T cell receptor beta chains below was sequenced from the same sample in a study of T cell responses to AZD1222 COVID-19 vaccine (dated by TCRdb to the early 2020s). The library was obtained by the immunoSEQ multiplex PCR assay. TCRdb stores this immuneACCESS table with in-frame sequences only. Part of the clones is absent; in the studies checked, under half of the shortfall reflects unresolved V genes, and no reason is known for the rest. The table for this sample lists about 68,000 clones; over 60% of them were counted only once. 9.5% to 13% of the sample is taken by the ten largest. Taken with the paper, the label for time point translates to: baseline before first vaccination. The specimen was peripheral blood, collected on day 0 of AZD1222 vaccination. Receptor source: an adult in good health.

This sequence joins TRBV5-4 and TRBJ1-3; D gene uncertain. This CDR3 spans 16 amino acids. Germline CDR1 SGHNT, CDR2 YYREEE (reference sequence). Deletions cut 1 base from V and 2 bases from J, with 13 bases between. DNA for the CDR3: TGTGCCAGCAGCTTGAGTGGATTCGGGGCTGGAAACACCATATATTTT. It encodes CASSLSGFGAGNTIYF.

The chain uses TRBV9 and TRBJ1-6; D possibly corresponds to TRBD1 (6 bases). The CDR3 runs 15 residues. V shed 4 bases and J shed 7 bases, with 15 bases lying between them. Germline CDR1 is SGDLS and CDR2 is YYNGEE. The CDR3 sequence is CASSKGSGTNSPLHF. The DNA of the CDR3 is TGTGCCAGCAGCAAAGGGAGTGGGACAAATTCACCCCTCCACTTT.

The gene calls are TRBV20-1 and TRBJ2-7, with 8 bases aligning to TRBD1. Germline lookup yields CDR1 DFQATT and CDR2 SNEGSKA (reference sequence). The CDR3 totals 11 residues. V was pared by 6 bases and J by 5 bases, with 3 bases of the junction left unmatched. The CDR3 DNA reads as TGCAGTGCGCAGACAGGGGACGAGCAGTACTTC. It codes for CSAQTGDEQYF.

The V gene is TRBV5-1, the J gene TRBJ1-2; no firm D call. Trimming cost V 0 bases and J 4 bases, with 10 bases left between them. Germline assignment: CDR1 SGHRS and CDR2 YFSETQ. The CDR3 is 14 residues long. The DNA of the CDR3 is TGCGCCAGCAGCTTGGAATCCGGCTCCTATGGCTACACCTTC. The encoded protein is CASSLESGSYGYTF.

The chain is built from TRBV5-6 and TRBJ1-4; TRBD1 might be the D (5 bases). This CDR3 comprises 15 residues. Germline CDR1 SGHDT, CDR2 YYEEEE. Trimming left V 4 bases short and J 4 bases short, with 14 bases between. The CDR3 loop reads CASSRGPSINEKLFF. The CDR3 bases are TGTGCCAGCAGCAGGGGACCGTCGATTAATGAAAAACTGTTTTTT.

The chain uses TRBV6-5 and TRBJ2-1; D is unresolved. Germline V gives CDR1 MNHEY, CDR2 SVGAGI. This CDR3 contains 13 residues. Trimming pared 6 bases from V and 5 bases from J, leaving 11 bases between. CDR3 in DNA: TGTGCCAGCAGGAAGACTGGAAACAATGAGCAGTTCTTC. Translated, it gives CASRKTGNNEQFF.

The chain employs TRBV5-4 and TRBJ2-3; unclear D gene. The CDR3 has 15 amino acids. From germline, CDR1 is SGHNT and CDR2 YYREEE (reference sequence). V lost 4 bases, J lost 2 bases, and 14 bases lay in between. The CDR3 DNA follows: TGTGCCAGCAGCCGTGACCCTCCTAACACAGATACGCAGTATTTT. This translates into CASSRDPPNTDTQYF.

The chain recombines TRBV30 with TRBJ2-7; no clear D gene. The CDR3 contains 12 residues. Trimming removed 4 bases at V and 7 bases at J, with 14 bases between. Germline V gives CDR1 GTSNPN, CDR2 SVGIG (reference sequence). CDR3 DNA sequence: TGTGCCTGGATGTTGGGGTTAGGTGAGCAGTACTTC. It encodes CAWMLGLGEQYF.

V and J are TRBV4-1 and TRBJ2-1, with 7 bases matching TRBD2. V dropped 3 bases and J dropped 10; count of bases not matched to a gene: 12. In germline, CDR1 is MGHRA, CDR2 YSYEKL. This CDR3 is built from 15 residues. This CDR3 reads CASSHPRGDRGEQFF. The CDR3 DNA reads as TGCGCCAGCAGCCACCCCCGGGGGGACCGAGGGGAGCAGTTCTTC.

The CDR3 here is CAISGINEKLFF. The CDR3 DNA reads as TGTGCCATCAGTGGAATAAATGAAAAACTGTTTTTT. This chain joins TRBV10-3 and TRBJ1-4, with unresolved D. CDR1 and CDR2 (germline): ENHRY, SYGVKD. The CDR3 is 12 residues long. V was clipped by 4 bases and J by 5 bases, with 5 bases between them.

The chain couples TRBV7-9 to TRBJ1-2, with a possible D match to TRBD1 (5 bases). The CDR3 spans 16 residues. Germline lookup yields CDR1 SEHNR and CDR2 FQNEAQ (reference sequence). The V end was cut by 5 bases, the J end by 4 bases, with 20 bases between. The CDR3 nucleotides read TGTGCCAGCAGCCGGGAGGGAGCCAGGGCCACCTATGGCTACACCTTC. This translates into CASSREGARATYGYTF.

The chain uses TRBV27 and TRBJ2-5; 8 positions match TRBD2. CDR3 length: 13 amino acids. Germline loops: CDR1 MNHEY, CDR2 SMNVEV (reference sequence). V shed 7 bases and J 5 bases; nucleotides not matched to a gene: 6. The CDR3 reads CASNTGGAETQYF. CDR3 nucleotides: TGTGCCAGCAACACCGGGGGGGCCGAGACCCAGTACTTC.

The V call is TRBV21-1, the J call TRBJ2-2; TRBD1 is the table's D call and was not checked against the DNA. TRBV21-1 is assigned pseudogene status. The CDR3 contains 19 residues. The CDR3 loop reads CASSKKPTRDRGNTGELFF. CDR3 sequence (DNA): TGTGCCAGCAGCAAAAAACCGACGAGGGACAGGGGGAACACCGGGGAGCTGTTTTTT.

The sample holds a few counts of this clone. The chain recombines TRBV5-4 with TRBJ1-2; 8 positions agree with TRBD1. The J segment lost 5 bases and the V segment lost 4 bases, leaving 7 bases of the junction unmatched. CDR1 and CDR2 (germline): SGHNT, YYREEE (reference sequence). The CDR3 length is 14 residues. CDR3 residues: CASSGNRGDYGYTF. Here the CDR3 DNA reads TGTGCCAGCAGCGGCAACAGGGGGGATTATGGCTACACCTTC.

As DNA, the CDR3 is TGTGCCAGCAGCTTGGAGGGTCTTTTTGGCTACACCTTC. It specifies CASSLEGLFGYTF. V gene TRBV5-8 combines with J gene TRBJ1-2; no clear D. CDR1 and CDR2 from the germline V gene are SGHTS and YDEGEE. Trimming pared 0 bases from V and 7 bases from J, leaving 10 bases between. The CDR3 length is 13 residues.

This chain's CDR3 is CASSTGLGYEQYF. The CDR3 nucleotides are TGTGCCAGTAGTACAGGGCTTGGGTACGAGCAGTACTTC. The rearrangement uses TRBV19 and TRBJ2-7; D is perhaps TRBD1 (5 bases). Looked up from germline, CDR1 is LNHDA and CDR2 is SQIVND (reference sequence). This CDR3 has 13 amino acids. Trimming pared 4 bases from V and 4 bases from J, leaving 11 bases between.

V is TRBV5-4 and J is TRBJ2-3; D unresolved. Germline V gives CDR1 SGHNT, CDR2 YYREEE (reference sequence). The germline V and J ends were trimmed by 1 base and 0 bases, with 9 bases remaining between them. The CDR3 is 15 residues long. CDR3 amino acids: CASSLRELSTDTQYF. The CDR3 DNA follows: TGTGCCAGCAGCTTGCGAGAACTTAGCACAGATACGCAGTATTTT.

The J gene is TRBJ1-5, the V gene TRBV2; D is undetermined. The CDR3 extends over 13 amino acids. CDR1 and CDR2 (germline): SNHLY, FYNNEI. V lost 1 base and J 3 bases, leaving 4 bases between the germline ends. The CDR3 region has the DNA TGTGCCAGCAGTGAAGGACACAATCAGCCCCAGCATTTT. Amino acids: CASSEGHNQPQHF. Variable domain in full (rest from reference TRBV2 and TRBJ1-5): EPEVTQTPSHQVTQMGQEVILRCVPISNHLYFYWYRQILGQKVEFLVSFYNNEISEKSEIFDDQFSVERPDGSNFTLKIRSTKLEDSAMYFCASSEGHNQPQHFGDGTRLSIL.

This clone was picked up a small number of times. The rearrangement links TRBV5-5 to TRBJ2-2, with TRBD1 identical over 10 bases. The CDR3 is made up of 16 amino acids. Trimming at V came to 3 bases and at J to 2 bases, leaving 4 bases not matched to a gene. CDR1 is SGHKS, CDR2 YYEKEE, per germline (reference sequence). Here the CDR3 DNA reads TGTGCCAGCAGCTGGACAGGGGGGCTTAACACCGGGGAGCTGTTTTTT. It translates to CASSWTGGLNTGELFF.

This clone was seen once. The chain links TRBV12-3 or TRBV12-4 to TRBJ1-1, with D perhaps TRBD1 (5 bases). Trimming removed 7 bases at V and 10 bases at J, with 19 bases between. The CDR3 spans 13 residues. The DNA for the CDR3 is TGTGCCAGCACTCTAGGGCAGGGTCTAAGAGCTTTCTTT. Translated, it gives CASTLGQGLRAFF.

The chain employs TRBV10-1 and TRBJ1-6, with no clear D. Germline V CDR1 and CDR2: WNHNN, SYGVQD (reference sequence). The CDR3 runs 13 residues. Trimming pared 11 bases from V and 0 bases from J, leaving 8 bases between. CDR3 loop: CAPPSSYNSPLHF. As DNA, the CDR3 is TGCGCCCCACCTAGCTCCTATAATTCACCCCTCCACTTT.

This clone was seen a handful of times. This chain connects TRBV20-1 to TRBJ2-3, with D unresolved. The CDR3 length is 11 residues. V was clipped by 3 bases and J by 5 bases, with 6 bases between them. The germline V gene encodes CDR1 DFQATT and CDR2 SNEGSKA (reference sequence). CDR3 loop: CSASFGDTQYF. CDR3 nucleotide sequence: TGCAGTGCTAGTTTCGGAGATACGCAGTATTTT.

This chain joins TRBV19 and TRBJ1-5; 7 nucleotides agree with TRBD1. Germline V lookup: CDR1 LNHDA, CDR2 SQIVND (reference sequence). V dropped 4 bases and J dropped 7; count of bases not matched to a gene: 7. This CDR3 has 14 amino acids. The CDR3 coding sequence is TGTGCCAGTAGTACTCACAGGGGAGGGCAGCCCCAGCATTTT. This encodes CASSTHRGGQPQHF.

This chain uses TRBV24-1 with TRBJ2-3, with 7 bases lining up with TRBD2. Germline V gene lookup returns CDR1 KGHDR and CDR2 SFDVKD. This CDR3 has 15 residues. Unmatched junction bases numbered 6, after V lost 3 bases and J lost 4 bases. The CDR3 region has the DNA TGTGCCACCAGTGATCCAGCGGGGCTGTCAGATACGCAGTATTTT. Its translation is CATSDPAGLSDTQYF.

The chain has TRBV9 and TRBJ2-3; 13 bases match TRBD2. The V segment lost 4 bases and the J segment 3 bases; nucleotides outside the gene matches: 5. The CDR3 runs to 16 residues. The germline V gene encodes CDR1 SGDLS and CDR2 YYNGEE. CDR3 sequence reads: CASSPGTSGVTDTQYF. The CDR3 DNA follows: TGTGCCAGCAGCCCCGGGACTAGCGGGGTTACAGATACGCAGTATTTT.

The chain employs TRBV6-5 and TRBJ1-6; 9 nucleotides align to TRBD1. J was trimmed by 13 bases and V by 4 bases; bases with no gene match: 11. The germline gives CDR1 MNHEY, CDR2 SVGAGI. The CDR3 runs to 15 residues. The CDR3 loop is CASSSSGQGMSPLHF. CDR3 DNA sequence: TGTGCCAGCAGTTCGTCGGGACAGGGAATGTCTCCCCTCCACTTT.

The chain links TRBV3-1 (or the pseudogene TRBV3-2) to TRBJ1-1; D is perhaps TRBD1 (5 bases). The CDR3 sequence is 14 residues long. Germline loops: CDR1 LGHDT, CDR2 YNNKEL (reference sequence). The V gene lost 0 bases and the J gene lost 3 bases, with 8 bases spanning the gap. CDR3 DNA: TGTGCCAGCAGCCAAGAGGGACGGTACACTGAAGCTTTCTTT. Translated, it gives CASSQEGRYTEAFF.